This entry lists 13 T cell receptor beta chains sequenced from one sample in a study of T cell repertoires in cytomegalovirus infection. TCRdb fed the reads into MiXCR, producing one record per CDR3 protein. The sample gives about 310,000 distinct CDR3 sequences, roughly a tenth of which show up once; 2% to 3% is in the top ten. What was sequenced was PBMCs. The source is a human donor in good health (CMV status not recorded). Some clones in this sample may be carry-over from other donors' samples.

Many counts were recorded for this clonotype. CDR3 sequence (DNA): TGTGCCAGCAGCTTTACAGGGGGCGAAGACACCGGGGAGCTGTTTTTT. Encoded protein: CASSFTGGEDTGELFF. The chain carries TRBV7-6 and TRBJ2-2; 9 nucleotides match TRBD1. With V trimmed by 3 bases and J by 3 bases, 5 bases remained unmatched. Germline V lookup: CDR1 SGHVS, CDR2 FNYEAQ. This CDR3 has 16 amino acids.

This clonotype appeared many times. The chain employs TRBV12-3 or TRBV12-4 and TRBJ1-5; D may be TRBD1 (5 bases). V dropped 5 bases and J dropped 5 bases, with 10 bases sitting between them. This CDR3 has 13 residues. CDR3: CASSADRDQPQHF. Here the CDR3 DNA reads TGTGCCAGCAGTGCCGACAGAGATCAGCCCCAGCATTTT.

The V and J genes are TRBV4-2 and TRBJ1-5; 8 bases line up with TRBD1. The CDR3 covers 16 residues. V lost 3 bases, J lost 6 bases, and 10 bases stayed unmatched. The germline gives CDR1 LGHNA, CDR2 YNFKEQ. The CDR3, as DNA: TGTGCCAGCAGCCAGGGAACAGGGGGGGGCGGTCAGCCCCAGCATTTT. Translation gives CASSQGTGGGGQPQHF.

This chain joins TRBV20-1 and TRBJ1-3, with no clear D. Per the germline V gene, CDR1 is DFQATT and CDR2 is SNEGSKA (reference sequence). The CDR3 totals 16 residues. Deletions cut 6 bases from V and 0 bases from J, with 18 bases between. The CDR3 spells CSATSLNLNSGNTIYF. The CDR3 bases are TGCAGTGCCACGTCGTTGAACCTAAACTCTGGAAACACCATATATTTT.

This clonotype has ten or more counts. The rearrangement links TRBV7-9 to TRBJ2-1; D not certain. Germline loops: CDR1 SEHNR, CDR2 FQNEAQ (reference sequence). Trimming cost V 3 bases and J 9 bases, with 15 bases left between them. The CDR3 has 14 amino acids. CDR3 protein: CASSLRNLEGEQFF. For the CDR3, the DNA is TGTGCCAGCAGCTTGCGGAACCTCGAAGGTGAGCAGTTCTTC.

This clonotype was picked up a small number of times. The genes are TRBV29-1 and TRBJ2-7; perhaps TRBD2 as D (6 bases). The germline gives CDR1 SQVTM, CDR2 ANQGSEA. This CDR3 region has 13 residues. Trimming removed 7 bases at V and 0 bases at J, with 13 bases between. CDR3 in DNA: TGCAGCGCTCGCCGGGAGAGCTCCTACGAGCAGTACTTC. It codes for CSARRESSYEQYF.

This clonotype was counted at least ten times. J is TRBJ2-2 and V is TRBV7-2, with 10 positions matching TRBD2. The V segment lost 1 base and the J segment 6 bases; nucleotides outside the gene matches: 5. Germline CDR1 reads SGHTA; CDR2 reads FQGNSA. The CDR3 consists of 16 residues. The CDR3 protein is CASSLGAAGGPGELFF. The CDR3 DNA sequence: TGTGCCAGCAGCTTAGGGGCAGCGGGGGGGCCCGGGGAGCTGTTTTTT.

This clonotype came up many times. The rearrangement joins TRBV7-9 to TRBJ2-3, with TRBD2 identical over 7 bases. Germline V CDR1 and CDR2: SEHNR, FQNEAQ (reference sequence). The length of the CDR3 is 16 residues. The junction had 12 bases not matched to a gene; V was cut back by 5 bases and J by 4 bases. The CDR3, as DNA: TGTGCCAGCAGCCCCACGGGCGGGGGATTGGCAGATACGCAGTATTTT. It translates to CASSPTGGGLADTQYF. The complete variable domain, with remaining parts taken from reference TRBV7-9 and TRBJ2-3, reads DTGVSQNPRHKITKRGQNVTFRCDPISEHNRLYWYRQTLGQGPEFLTYFQNEAQLEKSRLLSDRFSAERPKGSFSTLEIQRTEQGDSAMYLCASSPTGGGLADTQYFGPGTRLTVL.

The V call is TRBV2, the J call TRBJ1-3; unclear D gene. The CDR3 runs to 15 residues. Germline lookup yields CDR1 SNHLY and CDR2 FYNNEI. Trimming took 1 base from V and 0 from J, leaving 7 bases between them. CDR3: CASSEGRSSGNTIYF. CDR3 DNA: TGTGCCAGCAGTGAAGGGCGGTCCTCTGGAAACACCATATATTTT.

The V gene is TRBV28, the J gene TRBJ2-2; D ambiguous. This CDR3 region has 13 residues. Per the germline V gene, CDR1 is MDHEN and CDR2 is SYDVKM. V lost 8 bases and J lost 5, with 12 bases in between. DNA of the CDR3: TGTGCCAGCCGCCTCCCTTGGACCGGGGAGCTGTTTTTT. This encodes CASRLPWTGELFF.

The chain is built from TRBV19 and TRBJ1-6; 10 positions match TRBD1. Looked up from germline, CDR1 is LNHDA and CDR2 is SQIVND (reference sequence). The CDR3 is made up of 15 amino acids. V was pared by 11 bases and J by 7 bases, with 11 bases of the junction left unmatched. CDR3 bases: TGTGCCTCGACAGGGGGCCGGTATGGAAATTCACCCCTCCACTTT. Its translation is CASTGGRYGNSPLHF.

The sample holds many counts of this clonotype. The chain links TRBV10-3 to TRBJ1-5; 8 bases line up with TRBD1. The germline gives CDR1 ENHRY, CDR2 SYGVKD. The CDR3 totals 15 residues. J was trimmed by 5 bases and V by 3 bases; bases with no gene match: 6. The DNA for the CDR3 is TGTGCCATCAGTGAAAGACAGGGGTCCTATCAGCCCCAGCATTTT. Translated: CAISERQGSYQPQHF.

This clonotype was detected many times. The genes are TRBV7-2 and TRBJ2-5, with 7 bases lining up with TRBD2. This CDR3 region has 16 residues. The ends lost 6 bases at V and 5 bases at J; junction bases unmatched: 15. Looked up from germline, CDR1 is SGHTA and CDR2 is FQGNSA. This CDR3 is CASSLDGGGLLETQYF. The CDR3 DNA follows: TGTGCCAGCAGTCTTGATGGGGGGGGACTCTTGGAGACCCAGTACTTC.